This T cell receptor (beta chain) was found in a study of blood T cell repertoires in COVID-19. Whole-study context: Sites across the United States, Italy and Spain contributed samples from acute and convalescent COVID-19.

This clone occurred once. Germline CDR1 is SGHTA and CDR2 is FQGTGA. There are 16 residues in the CDR3. With 5 bases clipped from V and 6 bases from J, the junction kept 8 bases outside the gene matches. In the original processing: Cell counts per sample came from amplifying reference gene primers. The data were produced by immunoSEQ multiplex PCR, yet TCRdb's version contains in-frame clones alone and is incomplete. V, J and clone size are taken as reported in that table, and D and trimming were inferred from the DNA itself. This table has 100,000 to 110,000 clones, over 80% appearing once. This receptor was obtained from a man between 45 and 60 years old with active or convalescent COVID-19. Sample: peripheral blood. The chain joins TRBV7-3 to TRBJ2-2; TRBD1 matches 11 bases. The CDR3 sequence: CASSLWDRGSAGELFF. The CDR3 DNA is TGTGCCAGCAGCCTCTGGGACAGGGGGTCGGCCGGGGAGCTGTTTTTT.